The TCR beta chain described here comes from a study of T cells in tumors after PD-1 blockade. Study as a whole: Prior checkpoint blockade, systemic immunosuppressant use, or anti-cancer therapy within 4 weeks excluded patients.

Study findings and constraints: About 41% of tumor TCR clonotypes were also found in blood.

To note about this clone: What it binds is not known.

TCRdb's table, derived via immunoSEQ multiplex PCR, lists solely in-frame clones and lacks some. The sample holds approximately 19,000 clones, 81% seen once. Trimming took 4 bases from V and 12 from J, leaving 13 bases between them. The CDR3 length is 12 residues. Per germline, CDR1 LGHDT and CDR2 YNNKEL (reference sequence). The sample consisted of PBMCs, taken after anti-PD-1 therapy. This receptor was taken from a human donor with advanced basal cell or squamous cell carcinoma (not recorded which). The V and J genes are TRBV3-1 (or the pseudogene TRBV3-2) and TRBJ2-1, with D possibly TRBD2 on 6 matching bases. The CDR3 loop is CASSLGTQGQFF. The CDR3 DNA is TGTGCCAGCAGCCTGGGGACTCAGGGGCAGTTCTTC.